This T cell receptor beta chain was sequenced during a study of identical twins. MiXCR, run by TCRdb on the 5' RACE reads, gives a single entry per CDR3 protein. Of approximately 260,000 distinct CDR3 sequences in the sample, 11% to 15% were seen once. Study outcomes and limitations: Compared with unrelated sharing, twin-shared out-of-frame alpha sequences had more low-probability sequences.

This clonotype was seen many times. Its target is not known. The clonotype was recovered from a woman between 18 and 29 years old in good health. Sample: memory (CD45RO+) T cells sorted from blood.

The CDR3 DNA sequence: TGTGCCAGCGGCAACGCAGATACGCAGTATTTT. Its protein is CASGNADTQYF. The genes are TRBV12-3 or TRBV12-4 and TRBJ2-3; D gene ambiguous. Trimming took off 8 bases at V and 4 bases at J, with 7 bases between the two ends. This CDR3 comprises 11 residues.